The rows below give T cell receptor beta chains drawn from one sample of a study of T cell changes during pregnancy in multiple sclerosis. Libraries were prepared by immunoSEQ multiplex PCR; TCRdb keeps only in-frame clonotypes and omits some of them. The table records 70,000 or so clones, 90% to 95% of them present only once. The specimen comprised CD4+ T cells from peripheral blood mononuclear cells, sampled before pregnancy. The receptors were gathered from a female donor with multiple sclerosis, enrolled in a pregnancy study. CDR3s include the opening cysteine and the closing phenylalanine or tryptophan. The D gene is left open where the match is weak. Only some rows state a clone size, as once, few, many or a class for expanded clones.

d_gene: NA; j_gene: TRBJ1-1; abundance: NA; v_gene: TRBV30; CDR3nt: TGTGCCTGGAGTGTAAACGCAGGTAAAGAAGCTTTCTTT; CDR3aa: CAWSVNAGKEAFF
d_gene: TRBD2; j_gene: TRBJ2-7; abundance: NA; v_gene: TRBV5-3; CDR3nt: TGTGCCAGAAGCCCTCAGACTAGCGGGAGGTGGGACGAGCAGTACTTC; CDR3aa: CARSPQTSGRWDEQYF
d_gene: TRBD1; j_gene: TRBJ1-2; abundance: NA; v_gene: TRBV7-6; CDR3nt: TGTGCCAGCAGCTTTGACAGGGGTCATGGCTACACCTTC; CDR3aa: CASSFDRGHGYTF
d_gene: NA; j_gene: TRBJ2-1; abundance: NA; v_gene: TRBV5-1; CDR3nt: TGCGCCAGCAGCCCACCCAGCTCCTACAATGAGCAGTTCTTC; CDR3aa: CASSPPSSYNEQFF
d_gene: TRBD1; j_gene: TRBJ1-2; abundance: NA; v_gene: TRBV28; CDR3nt: TGTGCCAGCAGTTCAAAGAGACAGGGGCGGAACTATGGCTACACCTTC; CDR3aa: CASSSKRQGRNYGYTF
d_gene: TRBD1; j_gene: TRBJ2-7; abundance: NA; v_gene: TRBV30; CDR3nt: TGTGCCTGGAGTTTAAGGACAGGGACGTGGGAGCAGTACTTC; CDR3aa: CAWSLRTGTWEQYF
d_gene: NA; j_gene: TRBJ1-1; abundance: once; v_gene: TRBV6-6; CDR3nt: TGTGCCAGCAATCTCGGGACATTTAACACTGAAGCTTTCTTT; CDR3aa: CASNLGTFNTEAFF
d_gene: TRBD2; j_gene: TRBJ2-1; abundance: NA; v_gene: TRBV7-3; CDR3nt: TGTGCCAGCAGCTTAGCGGGAGGGGCCTACAATGAGCAGTTCTTC; CDR3aa: CASSLAGGAYNEQFF
d_gene: TRBD1; j_gene: TRBJ2-5; abundance: NA; v_gene: TRBV5-1; CDR3nt: TGCGCCAGCAGCTTGCAGGGGGCATGGCAAGAGACCCAGTACTTC; CDR3aa: CASSLQGAWQETQYF
d_gene: TRBD2; j_gene: TRBJ2-4; abundance: NA; v_gene: TRBV7-2; CDR3nt: TGTGCCAGCGCTCGGGGGGGGCCCGAAAACATTCAGTACTTC; CDR3aa: CASARGGPENIQYF
d_gene: NA; j_gene: TRBJ1-1; abundance: NA; v_gene: TRBV4-1; CDR3nt: TGCGCCAGCAGCCAAGAAGAGCTAATGAACACTGAAGCTTTCTTT; CDR3aa: CASSQEELMNTEAFF
d_gene: TRBD2; j_gene: TRBJ2-1; abundance: NA; v_gene: TRBV2; CDR3nt: TGTGCCAGCAGTGAACAGCGGGGAGGTGGCCATGAGCAGTTCTTC; CDR3aa: CASSEQRGGGHEQFF
d_gene: TRBD2; j_gene: TRBJ2-1; abundance: NA; v_gene: TRBV4-1; CDR3nt: TGCGCCAGCAGCCAACCGGGACTAGCGGGCAATGAGCAGTTCTTC; CDR3aa: CASSQPGLAGNEQFF
d_gene: TRBD2; j_gene: TRBJ2-3; abundance: NA; v_gene: TRBV4-3; CDR3nt: TGCGCCAGCAGCCATACTAGCGGGGGGCGCACAGATACGCAGTATTTT; CDR3aa: CASSHTSGGRTDTQYF
d_gene: NA; j_gene: TRBJ2-4; abundance: NA; v_gene: TRBV6-5; CDR3nt: TGTGCCATCGGTCTACAGGCCGTTCAGTACTTC; CDR3aa: CAIGLQAVQYF
d_gene: NA; j_gene: TRBJ1-1; abundance: once; v_gene: TRBV15; CDR3nt: TGTGCCACCAGCAGAGATTGGGGAGACAGGTTTCGAGCTTTCTTT; CDR3aa: CATSRDWGDRFRAFF
d_gene: TRBD2; j_gene: TRBJ2-1; abundance: once; v_gene: TRBV18; CDR3nt: TGTGCCAGCTCACCACCGGGACTAGCGGGAGGGGATGAGCAGTTCTTC; CDR3aa: CASSPPGLAGGDEQFF
d_gene: NA; j_gene: TRBJ1-2; abundance: once; v_gene: TRBV19; CDR3nt: TGTGCCAGTAGTCCCGTCGACGGGAGTCCCTATGGCTACACCTTC; CDR3aa: CASSPVDGSPYGYTF
d_gene: NA; j_gene: TRBJ1-4; abundance: NA; v_gene: TRBV28; CDR3nt: TGTGCCAGCAGTTTACGGCATCGCGGGGAAAAACTGTTTTTT; CDR3aa: CASSLRHRGEKLFF
d_gene: NA; j_gene: TRBJ1-2; abundance: NA; v_gene: TRBV6-6; CDR3nt: TGTGCCAGCAGTTCCCAGGACTTTAAAAGCATGACCTTC; CDR3aa: CASSSQDFKSMTF
d_gene: TRBD2; j_gene: TRBJ2-5; abundance: NA; v_gene: TRBV7-9; CDR3nt: TGTGCCAGCAGCTGGGGCGGGGGGGCCGGCGAAGTGACCCAGTACTTC; CDR3aa: CASSWGGGAGEVTQYF
d_gene: TRBD1; j_gene: TRBJ1-1; abundance: once; v_gene: TRBV15; CDR3nt: TGTGCCACCAGCAGAGGGACAGGAATGAACACTGAAGCTTTCTTT; CDR3aa: CATSRGTGMNTEAFF
d_gene: NA; j_gene: TRBJ2-1; abundance: NA; v_gene: TRBV7-2; CDR3nt: TGTGCCAGCAGCTTAGAGAGGGGGGGCCTGAACAATGAGCAGTTCTTC; CDR3aa: CASSLERGGLNNEQFF